This T cell receptor beta chain was profiled in a study of OX40 agonist ivuxolimab in advanced cancers. Study-wide background: Every 2 weeks, patients received ivuxolimab intravenously, dosed at 0.01 to 10 mg/kg. Averaging 60 years in age, with a range of about 23 to 80, the cohort was around 83% male. Patients with prior anti-PD-1, anti-PD-L1 or anti-CTLA-4 therapy were eligible; approximately 40% had some. General study points: Also present in some nonresponders was a low level of normalized T-cell clonal expansion.

The CDR3 length is 10 residues. Trimming stripped 5 bases from V and 4 bases from J, with 2 bases between. Germline lookup yields CDR1 SGHAT and CDR2 FQNNGV. Regarding this clone: What it recognizes is unknown.

Sequencing was performed with immunoSEQ multiplex PCR; in TCRdb, only in-frame clones are kept and a portion is missing. The table has around 14,000 clones, 75% to 95% seen once. The V call is TRBV11-2, the J call TRBJ2-5; D is uncertain. The specimen was CD4+ or CD8+ T cells sorted from blood, collected in a trial of the OX40 agonist ivuxolimab. The clonotype comes from an adult with an advanced solid tumor such as melanoma, head and neck, liver or kidney cancer. The CDR3 here is CASSGETQYF. Here the CDR3 DNA reads TGTGCCAGCAGCGGAGAGACCCAGTACTTC. Filled out from reference TRBV11-2 and TRBJ2-5, the complete variable domain reads EAGVAQSPRYKIIEKRQSVAFWCNPISGHATLYWYQQILGQGPKLLIQFQNNGVVDDSQLPKDRFSAERLKGVDSTLKIQPAKLEDSAVYLCASSGETQYFGPGTRLLVL.